The T cell receptor (beta chain) under discussion was sequenced for a study of Graves' ophthalmopathy and Graves' hyperthyroidism (dated by TCRdb to the late 2010s). Looking at the study overall: Peripheral blood was collected before any treatment was given, at the time of initial diagnosis. TCR beta repertoire signatures were used to distinguish Graves' ophthalmopathy from Graves' hyperthyroidism and to predict progression to ophthalmopathy. In total, approximately 140 blood samples were TCR-sequenced: around 42 ophthalmopathy, some 75 hyperthyroidism and roughly 17 hyperthyroidism-to-ophthalmopathy patients. A discovery set of 100 or so patients (roughly 43 ophthalmopathy, 55 to 60 stable hyperthyroidism) was enrolled to explore V-J signatures distinguishing ophthalmopathy from hyperthyroidism. An independent validation cohort comprised around 20 hyperthyroidism patients and over 15 patients who later progressed from hyperthyroidism to ophthalmopathy. T-cell repertoires of thyroid tissue and blood were compared in several hyperthyroidism patients. Following sampling, methimazole starting at 30 mg daily was administered to hyperthyroidism patients, and high-dose intravenous methylprednisolone was administered to ophthalmopathy patients.

TCR beta CDR3 regions were amplified from RNA transcripts for repertoire sequencing. The first round of RT-PCR was done with HTBI primers and the Qiagen OneStep RT-PCR kit, and was followed by a second round of multiplex PCR, then size selection and purification. Sequencing of the libraries was carried out on an Illumina HiSeq2000 in paired-end mode with 100 bp reads. The source study handled its data this way. SOAPnuke was used to process the reads, removing any read that contained adapters or uncalled bases, had a mean Phred below 15, or lacked an exact match to the constant primer or identifier. High-quality paired reads were merged with COPE v1.2.5. Each unique nucleotide sequence was treated as a clonotype, and MiTCR v1.1 was used to align the clonotypes to the IMGT TRB V, D and J references. Analysis was restricted to V-J combinations with a frequency above 0.0001, which covered just over 98% of repertoires. A TCR clonal expansion and chaos score per V-J combination was defined as the ratio of F50 clonal expansion to chaos observed in the TCRdist matrix. Welch's t-statistics and random forest were used to reduce the features to 10 to 15 V-J combinations, which were then used as input to a naive Bayes classifier. The similarity between thyroid and blood repertoires was quantified using the Morisita-Horn index. The public reads were reprocessed in TCRdb via fastp at Q25 and MiXCR, keeping in-frame beta chains. One record per CDR3 amino acid sequence lists the most common genes and DNA. In this record, the V and J calls reflect TCRdb's handling and not the investigators' own analysis. Recorded for this sample are 340,000 or so distinct CDR3 sequences; 15% to 20% of them occurred a single time. The ten biggest clones cover roughly 12% of the sample.

Overall results and qualifications from the work: Ophthalmopathy was separated from stable hyperthyroidism by the 13-signature model with just under 90% sensitivity and just under 84% specificity in cross-validation and with 80%/75% in the test set. Most of the expanded thyroid clonotypes with a frequency above 0.001 were also detected in blood, and it was suggested that the thyroid immune response may be reflected by blood repertoires. Sample size was not statistically predetermined, and group allocation was not concealed from the investigators. In validation, the model predicted ophthalmopathy progression with about 70% sensitivity and approximately 72% specificity; about a dozen predicted patients were CT-confirmed with GO in a median of 6.5 months.

V is reduced by 6 bases and J by 7 bases, leaving a spacing of 13 bases between them. The CDR3, from cysteine to phenylalanine, totals 12 residues. Only the CDR3 region is kept as DNA, spanning 36 bases read in frame from base 1. This clonotype was counted between two and nine times. The antigen it recognizes is unknown. No much larger clone exists at a distance of one base, and base qualities are not known. The ophthalmopathy patients had moderately to severely active disease, with a Clinical Activity Score of 3 or higher, a NOSPECS grade of 4 or higher, and a disease duration of less than 3 months. Patients were excluded if they had other autoimmune diseases, uncontrolled infections, pregnancy or lactation. Clinical symptoms, serum thyroxine, TRAb, thyroid ultrasound and orbital computed tomography were used for diagnosis. PBMCs were isolated from 7.5 to 10 ml of fresh peripheral blood by Ficoll-Paque density gradient centrifugation. Total RNA was extracted using Trizol reagent, and RNA quality was checked on an Agilent 2100 Bioanalyzer.

The chain links TRBV12-3 or TRBV12-4 with TRBJ2-7; the D gene is tentatively TRBD1 or TRBD2, each matching 6 bases. The receptor's source is an adult man with Graves' ophthalmopathy. The sample comprised peripheral blood. The CDR3 protein sequence reads: CASSPRGREQYF. The sequenced DNA: TGTGCCAGCAGCCCGAGGGGGAGGGAGCAGTACTTC.